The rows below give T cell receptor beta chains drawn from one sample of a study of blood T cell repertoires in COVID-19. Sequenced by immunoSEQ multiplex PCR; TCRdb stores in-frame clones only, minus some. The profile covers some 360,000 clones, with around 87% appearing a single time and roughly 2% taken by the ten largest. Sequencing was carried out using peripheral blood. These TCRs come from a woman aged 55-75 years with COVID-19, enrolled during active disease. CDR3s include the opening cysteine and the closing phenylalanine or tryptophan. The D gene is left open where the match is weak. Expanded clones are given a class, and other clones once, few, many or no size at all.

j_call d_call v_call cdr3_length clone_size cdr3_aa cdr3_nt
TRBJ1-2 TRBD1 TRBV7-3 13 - CASSPRDREGYTF TGTGCCAGCAGCCCCCGAGACAGGGAAGGCTACACCTTC
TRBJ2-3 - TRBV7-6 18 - CASSQGPFKAGNTDTQYF TGTGCCAGCAGTCAGGGGCCGTTTAAAGCGGGAAACACAGATACGCAGTATTTT
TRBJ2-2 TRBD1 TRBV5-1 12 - CASRDSTGELFF TGCGCCAGCCGGGACAGCACCGGGGAGCTGTTTTTT
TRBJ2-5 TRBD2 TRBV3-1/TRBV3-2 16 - CASSHLAGAREETQYF TGTGCCAGCAGCCACCTAGCGGGGGCCAGGGAAGAGACCCAGTACTTC
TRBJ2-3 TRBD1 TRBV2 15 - CASSAQGMNTDTQYF TGTGCCAGCAGCGCACAGGGGATGAACACAGATACGCAGTATTTT
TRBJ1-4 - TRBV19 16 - CASSPTLTSPNEKLFF TGTGCCAGTAGTCCGACCTTGACAAGTCCTAATGAAAAACTGTTTTTT
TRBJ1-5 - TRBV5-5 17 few CASSPRDPREGNQPQHF TGTGCCAGCAGCCCCCGGGACCCCCGGGAGGGCAATCAGCCCCAGCATTTT
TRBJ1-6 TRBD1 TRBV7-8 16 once CASSRRQGNSYSPLHF TGTGCCAGCAGCCGACGACAGGGGAATTCTTATTCACCCCTCCACTTT
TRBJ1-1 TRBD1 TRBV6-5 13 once CASSNRGPTEAFF TGTGCCAGCAGTAACAGGGGGCCCACTGAAGCTTTCTTT
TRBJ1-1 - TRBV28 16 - CASRPTLAGRVAEAFF TGTGCCAGCAGACCGACGCTGGCAGGTAGAGTCGCTGAAGCTTTCTTT
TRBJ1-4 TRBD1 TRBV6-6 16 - CASSGQGPGTNEKLFF TGTGCCAGCAGCGGACAGGGGCCCGGCACTAATGAAAAACTGTTTTTT
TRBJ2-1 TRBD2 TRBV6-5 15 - CASSTSGGDFNEQFF TGTGCCAGCAGTACGAGCGGGGGGGATTTCAATGAGCAGTTCTTC
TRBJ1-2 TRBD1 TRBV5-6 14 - CASSSARGYYGYTF TGTGCCAGCAGCTCTGCCAGGGGGTACTATGGCTACACCTTC
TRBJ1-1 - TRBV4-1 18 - CASSQELKQVLLNTEAFF TGCGCCAGCAGCCAAGAATTGAAACAGGTACTTTTGAACACTGAAGCTTTCTTT
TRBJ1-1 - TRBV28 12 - CASRSGNTEAFF TGTGCCAGCAGATCAGGGAACACTGAAGCTTTCTTT
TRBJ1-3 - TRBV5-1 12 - CASSFTRDTIYF TGCGCCAGCAGCTTCACGAGAGACACCATATATTTT
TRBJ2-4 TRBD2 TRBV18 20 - CASSPPASGGFMEMKGIQYF TGTGCCAGCTCACCACCGGCTAGCGGGGGGTTTATGGAGATGAAAGGCATTCAGTACTTC
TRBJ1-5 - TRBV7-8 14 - CASSLDNGERPQHF TGTGCCAGCAGCTTAGATAACGGGGAGCGACCCCAGCATTTT
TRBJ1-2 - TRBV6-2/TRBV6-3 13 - CASSYRQSYGYTF TGTGCCAGCAGTTACCGACAGAGCTATGGCTACACCTTC
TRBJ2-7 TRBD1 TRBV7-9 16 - CASSSRRTGGKDEQYF TGTGCCAGCAGCTCCCGAAGGACAGGGGGCAAAGACGAGCAGTACTTC
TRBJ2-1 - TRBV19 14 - CASSRGNSYNEQFF TGTGCCAGTTCCCGCGGAAACTCCTACAATGAGCAGTTCTTC
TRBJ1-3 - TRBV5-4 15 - CASSLGSGSGNTIYF TGTGCCAGCAGCTTGGGATCGGGGTCTGGAAACACCATATATTTT
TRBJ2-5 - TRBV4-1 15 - CASSQSGHLQETQYF TGCGCCAGCAGCCAGTCGGGACACCTCCAAGAGACCCAGTACTTC